One sample yielded the 3 T cell receptor beta chains listed below, sequenced in a study of human T cells and chemical hapten exposure. Each CDR3 protein is one row after TCRdb ran MiXCR on the RACE reads. The table lists about 350,000 distinct CDR3 sequences, around 5% of them singletons. Time point indicated: pre-sensitization, week 0. Specified treatment: therapeutic diphenylcyclopropenone sensitization with weekly scalp DPC. This material consisted of whole blood, taken in connection with sensitization to the hapten diphenylcyclopropenone (DPC). Receptors were obtained from a woman younger than 35 with alopecia areata. Some clones in this sample may be carry-over from other donors' samples.

The rearrangement links TRBV7-2 to TRBJ2-3; the D is unclear. Per germline, CDR1 SGHTA and CDR2 FQGNSA. Trimming took off 5 bases at V and 5 bases at J, with 11 bases between the two ends. The CDR3 is made up of 13 amino acids. The CDR3 sequence is CASSTGRQDTQYF. Written as DNA, the CDR3 is TGTGCCAGCAGCACCGGACGCCAAGATACGCAGTATTTT.

This clonotype came up many times. The gene calls are TRBV4-3 and TRBJ1-1, with 7 positions matching TRBD1. Looked up from germline, CDR1 is LGHNA and CDR2 is YSLEER. The J segment lost 2 bases and the V segment lost 3 bases, leaving 12 bases of the junction unmatched. The CDR3 extends over 17 amino acids. As DNA, the CDR3 is TGCGCCAGCAGCCATTATTTTTCGGGGACAGTTAACACTGAAGCTTTCTTT. It specifies CASSHYFSGTVNTEAFF.

This clonotype came up a few times. The gene calls are TRBV7-9 and TRBJ1-5; no clear D gene. The V gene's germline CDR1 is SEHNR and CDR2 FQNEAQ (reference sequence). The length of the CDR3 is 12 residues. The ends were cut back, 6 bases at V and 7 bases at J, with 10 bases in the middle. The CDR3 DNA is TGTGCCAGCAGGTCCGATGGGCAGCCCCAGCATTTT. Residues: CASRSDGQPQHF.